This TCR beta chain was sequenced during a study of chemoradiotherapy in HPV16-positive cancers. Points from the study as a whole: In HPV16-positive patients, HPV-responsive T-cell expansion tracked better recurrence-free survival.

The CDR3 is 13 amino acids. V gave up 3 bases and J gave up 5 bases; unmatched junction bases: 3. Germline CDR1 and CDR2: LNHDA and SQIVND (reference sequence). The repertoire was sequenced with immunoSEQ multiplex PCR; TCRdb's copy has only in-frame clones and lacks some. The sample includes tens of thousands of clones, 93% of them seen just once. As concerns this clone: Its matching antigen is unknown.

This clonotype originated in a human donor with HPV-associated anogenital cancer. The chain recombines TRBV19 with TRBJ2-5; 7 positions agree with TRBD1. The material was blood, obtained from a patient who underwent chemoradiotherapy. CDR3 sequence reads: CASSIGRGETQYF. CDR3 sequence (DNA): TGTGCCAGTAGTATTGGCAGGGGGGAGACCCAGTACTTC.